These 18 T cell receptor beta chains were all obtained from the same sample, sequenced in a study of T-cell reconstitution after alpha-beta-depleted transplantation in children. Preparation of the TCRbeta library used unique molecular identifiers. TCRdb re-called the PCR reads with MiXCR, one entry per CDR3 protein. The table lists about 580,000 distinct CDR3 sequences, 23% of them singletons. The sequencing here drew on PBMCs, mostly from graft donor cells, taken 360 days after TCRalphabeta/CD19-depleted stem cell transplant. Receptor source: a boy under two years old who had a stem cell transplant for acute myeloid leukemia, so the T cells may come from the graft donor.

This clonotype was counted at least ten times. The gene calls are TRBV20-1 and TRBJ2-1; possible D gene TRBD2, 5 bases. V was shortened by 0 bases and J by 6 bases, with 12 bases between the two germline ends. The CDR3 totals 14 residues. CDR1 and CDR2 from the germline V gene are DFQATT and SNEGSKA (reference sequence). The chain's CDR3 is CSARDFRGSNEQFF. CDR3 nucleotides: TGCAGTGCTAGAGATTTCAGAGGGTCCAATGAGCAGTTCTTC.

The chain joins TRBV20-1 to TRBJ2-7; TRBD2 matches 12 bases. CDR1 DFQATT and CDR2 SNEGSKA come from the germline V gene (reference sequence). There are 14 residues in the CDR3. The V and J ends lost 1 base and 7 bases, in that order; junction bases with no gene match: 5. The CDR3 loop is CSARGLAGGGEQYF. CDR3 in DNA: TGCAGTGCTAGAGGTCTAGCGGGGGGGGGAGAGCAGTACTTC.

The gene calls are TRBV20-1 and TRBJ2-1, with D maybe TRBD2 (5 bases). CDR1 and CDR2 from the germline V gene are DFQATT and SNEGSKA (reference sequence). The germline V and J ends were trimmed by 5 bases and 9 bases, with 17 bases remaining between them. This CDR3 region has 13 residues. In DNA, the CDR3 is TGCAGTGCTCGTGCCTCGACACTAGTTGAGCAGTTCTTC. Amino acids: CSARASTLVEQFF.

This clonotype was found a few times. The chain is built from TRBV6-5 and TRBJ1-4, with D perhaps TRBD1 (5 bases). CDR1 and CDR2 from the germline V gene are MNHEY and SVGAGI. Trimming pared 5 bases from V and 0 bases from J, leaving 19 bases between. CDR3 length: 18 residues. As DNA, the CDR3 is TGTGCCAGCAGTCTACGGTACGGGACCGATGCAACTAATGAAAAACTGTTTTTT. It yields the protein CASSLRYGTDATNEKLFF.

This clonotype was detected a few times. The V call is TRBV29-1, the J call TRBJ2-3, with TRBD2 identical over 7 bases. CDR3 size: 15 residues. Germline V lookup: CDR1 SQVTM, CDR2 ANQGSEA. V was pared by 6 bases and J by 0 bases, with 9 bases of the junction left unmatched. This chain's CDR3 is CSVSGSGASTDTQYF. The CDR3 DNA sequence: TGCAGCGTGTCGGGAAGCGGGGCAAGCACAGATACGCAGTATTTT.

The chain couples TRBV7-6 to TRBJ2-3; TRBD1 matches 7 bases. The CDR3 extends over 16 amino acids. The germline V gene encodes CDR1 SGHVS and CDR2 FNYEAQ. V was clipped by 4 bases and J by 2 bases; unmatched bases: 9. DNA for the CDR3: TGTGCCAGCAGCTCTAATGACAGGGTGGACACAGATACGCAGTATTTT. This codes for CASSSNDRVDTDTQYF.

The chain carries TRBV15 and TRBJ2-1; D might be TRBD2 (5 bases). Trimming removed 3 bases at V and 3 bases at J, with 18 bases between. The CDR3 consists of 17 residues. In germline, CDR1 is LNHNV, CDR2 YYDKDF (reference sequence). In nucleotides, the CDR3 is TGTGCCACCAGCAGTCCACGGGTGGGGAGAGGCTACAATGAGCAGTTCTTC. This codes for CATSSPRVGRGYNEQFF.

The chain uses TRBV2 and TRBJ2-7; 9 positions agree with TRBD1. This CDR3 is 15 amino acids long. V lost 3 bases, J lost 3 bases, and 6 bases stayed unmatched. Germline CDR1 and CDR2: SNHLY and FYNNEI. CDR3 nucleotides: TGTGCCAGCAGTGACCTTGAGACAGGGGGCTACGAGCAGTACTTC. It is translated as CASSDLETGGYEQYF.

This clonotype was seen at least ten times. The V and J genes are TRBV20-1 and TRBJ1-1; D unclear. V gave up 0 bases and J gave up 5 bases, with 13 bases separating them. From germline, CDR1 is DFQATT and CDR2 SNEGSKA (reference sequence). The CDR3 has 14 amino acids. The CDR3 DNA is TGCAGTGCTAGAGATCTGAGCCCCGGGACTGAAGCTTTCTTT. Translation gives CSARDLSPGTEAFF.

The sample holds many counts of this clonotype. The V and J genes are TRBV4-2 and TRBJ2-3; 12 nucleotides align to TRBD1. With V trimmed by 3 bases and J by 4 bases, 8 bases remained unmatched. This CDR3 contains 17 residues. The germline gives CDR1 LGHNA, CDR2 YNFKEQ. In DNA form, the CDR3 reads TGTGCCAGCAGCCATTCACGGGACAGGGGGCGGTCAGATACGCAGTATTTT. This codes for CASSHSRDRGRSDTQYF.

V gene TRBV5-1 combines with J gene TRBJ2-7; 7 bases fit TRBD1. The CDR3 extends over 14 amino acids. From germline, CDR1 is SGHRS and CDR2 YFSETQ. With 4 bases clipped from V and 4 bases from J, the junction kept 8 bases outside the gene matches. The CDR3 region is CASSKGAGLYEQYF. The DNA of the CDR3 is TGCGCCAGCAGCAAGGGGGCGGGTTTGTACGAGCAGTACTTC.

The CDR3 DNA reads as TGTGCCAGCAGTCGGGACAGGTCTAATCAGCCCCAGCATTTT. This gives the protein CASSRDRSNQPQHF. The J gene is TRBJ1-5, the V gene TRBV6-5; TRBD1 aligns across 8 bases. The CDR3 contains 14 residues. V shed 5 bases, J shed 4 bases, and the junction held 4 bases outside the gene matches. The V gene's germline CDR1 is MNHEY and CDR2 SVGAGI.

V usage is TRBV25-1 and J usage is TRBJ2-5; no reliable D call. V gave up 3 bases and J gave up 4 bases, with 9 bases separating them. In germline, CDR1 is MGHDK, CDR2 SYGVNS. The CDR3 sequence is 13 residues long. CDR3 nucleotides: TGTGCCAGCAGTGAGGCAGCCTCAGAGACCCAGTACTTC. Residues: CASSEAASETQYF.

This clonotype was seen many times. This chain links TRBV15 with TRBJ1-6, with D uncertain. V lost 0 bases and J 4 bases, leaving 10 bases between the germline ends. CDR1 and CDR2 (germline): LNHNV, YYDKDF (reference sequence). This CDR3 contains 16 residues. CDR3 nucleotides: TGTGCCACCAGCAGAGATTCCCCAGCTTATAATTCACCCCTCCACTTT. This encodes CATSRDSPAYNSPLHF. Filled out from reference TRBV15 and TRBJ1-6, the complete variable domain reads DAMVIQNPRYQVTQFGKPVTLSCSQTLNHNVMYWYQQKSSQAPKLLFHYYDKDFNNEADTPDNFQSRRPNTSFCFLDIRSPGLGDTAMYLCATSRDSPAYNSPLHFGNGTRLTVT.

This clonotype was recorded at least ten times. The genes are TRBV5-1 and TRBJ2-1; TRBD1 aligns across 7 bases. The CDR3 is made up of 15 amino acids. CDR1 is SGHRS and CDR2 is YFSETQ in the germline V gene. With V trimmed by 6 bases and J by 4 bases, 10 bases remained unmatched. CDR3 residues: CASMGDRVIYNEQFF. CDR3 nucleotides: TGCGCCAGCATGGGTGACAGGGTAATTTACAATGAGCAGTTCTTC.

In this sample, this clonotype turned up a few times. The chain has TRBV12-3 or TRBV12-4 and TRBJ2-3, with 12 bases that match TRBD2. The CDR3 length is 16 residues. J lost 5 bases, V lost 5 bases, and 8 bases had no gene match. CDR3 in DNA: TGTGCCAGCAGTGCACCTAGCGGGGGGGCCGTAGATACGCAGTATTTT. Translating it yields CASSAPSGGAVDTQYF.

The genes are TRBV20-1 and TRBJ2-5; D gene ambiguous. Trimming took off 1 base at V and 6 bases at J, with 12 bases between the two ends. The germline V gene encodes CDR1 DFQATT and CDR2 SNEGSKA (reference sequence). This CDR3 is built from 13 residues. CDR3 sequence: CSARGRQIKTQYF. The DNA for the CDR3 is TGCAGTGCTAGAGGCCGGCAGATAAAGACCCAGTACTTC.

This clonotype was observed many times. The chain combines TRBV29-1 with TRBJ2-7, with D tentatively TRBD2 (5 bases). CDR3 size: 13 residues. The germline CDR1 and CDR2 sequences are SQVTM and ANQGSEA. V lost 6 bases, J lost 3 bases, and 15 bases lay in between. CDR3 coding DNA: TGCAGCGTCCAAATCCCCGAGGGCTACGAGCAGTACTTC. Amino acids: CSVQIPEGYEQYF.